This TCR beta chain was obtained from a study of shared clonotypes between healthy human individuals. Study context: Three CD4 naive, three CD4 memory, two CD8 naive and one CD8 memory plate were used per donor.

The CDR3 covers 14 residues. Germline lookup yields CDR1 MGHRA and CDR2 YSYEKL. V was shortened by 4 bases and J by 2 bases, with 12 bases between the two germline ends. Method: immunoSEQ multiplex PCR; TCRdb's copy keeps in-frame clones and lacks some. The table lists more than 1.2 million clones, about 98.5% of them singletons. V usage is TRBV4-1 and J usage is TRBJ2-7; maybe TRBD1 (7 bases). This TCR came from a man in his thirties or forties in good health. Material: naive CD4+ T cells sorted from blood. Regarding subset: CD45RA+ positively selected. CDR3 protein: CASSRGDSPYEQYF. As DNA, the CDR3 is TGCGCCAGCAGCCGCGGGGACAGTCCCTACGAGCAGTACTTC.